These 20 T cell receptor beta chains were sequenced from one sample in a study of beta chain features in type 1 diabetes. Expressed TCRB transcripts were sequenced because the isolated RNA had all been reverse transcribed beforehand. Here immunoSEQ multiplex PCR was the method, and the copy in TCRdb shows in-frame clones only, minus some. The sample comprises a few hundred thousand clones, about 16% of which are singletons, and about 0.02% rests with the top ten. Source material: naive CD4+ T cells from blood. The receptors were sampled from a woman between 18 and 30 years old in good health.

The rearrangement joins TRBV28 to TRBJ2-4; no clear D gene. The CDR3 totals 14 residues. The V gene's germline CDR1 is MDHEN and CDR2 SYDVKM. The V and J ends lost 6 bases and 7 bases respectively, with 16 bases between them. CDR3 region: CASSPGTWRNIQYF. CDR3 DNA sequence: TGTGCCAGCAGCCCCGGAACTTGGCGGAACATTCAGTACTTC.

This clone was counted a few times. The chain employs TRBV10-3 and TRBJ1-1; no reliable D call. Germline values: CDR1 ENHRY, CDR2 SYGVKD. V was shortened by 6 bases and J by 0 bases, with 8 bases between the two germline ends. This CDR3 region has 13 residues. The CDR3 region has the DNA TGTGCCATCAGGTTCAGGATGAACACTGAAGCTTTCTTT. Protein product: CAIRFRMNTEAFF.

V gene TRBV4-2 combines with J gene TRBJ2-1; 7 nucleotides line up with TRBD2. CDR1 LGHNA and CDR2 YNFKEQ come from the germline V gene. The junction had 12 bases not matched to a gene; V was cut back by 0 bases and J by 10 bases. This CDR3 region has 16 residues. This CDR3 reads CASSQDWGGGRKEQFF. The CDR3 coding sequence is TGTGCCAGCAGCCAAGATTGGGGCGGCGGGAGAAAGGAGCAGTTCTTC.

The chain uses TRBV18 and TRBJ1-4; 7 bases agree with TRBD1. V was pared by 3 bases and J by 7 bases, with 8 bases of the junction left unmatched. The germline gives CDR1 KGHSH, CDR2 LQKENI. CDR3 length: 15 residues. CDR3: CASSPREGAGEKLFF. The CDR3 DNA reads as TGTGCCAGCTCACCCCGGGAGGGGGCGGGTGAAAAACTGTTTTTT.

The chain has TRBV7-9 and TRBJ2-3; a weak D match, TRBD1 (5 bases). The CDR3 totals 12 residues. With 3 bases removed from V and 9 bases from J, the gap between germline ends came to 10 bases. From germline, CDR1 is SEHNR and CDR2 FQNEAQ (reference sequence). As DNA, the CDR3 is TGTGCCAGCAGCTTGGCAGGGCAAACGCAGTATTTT. Encoded protein: CASSLAGQTQYF.

J is TRBJ2-1 and V is TRBV5-4, with D maybe TRBD1 (7 bases). Germline CDR1 and CDR2: SGHNT and YYREEE (reference sequence). Between the trimmed V and J ends, which lost 3 bases and 5 bases, there was a span of 18 bases. The CDR3 extends over 16 amino acids. This chain's CDR3 is CASSWGRGRDHNEQFF. The CDR3, as DNA: TGTGCCAGCAGCTGGGGAAGGGGGCGGGACCACAATGAGCAGTTCTTC.

This chain uses TRBV5-1 with TRBJ1-2, with D possibly TRBD1 on 6 matching bases. The CDR3 spans 17 residues. Between the trimmed V and J ends, which lost 4 bases and 0 bases, there was a span of 19 bases. Per germline, CDR1 SGHRS and CDR2 YFSETQ. The CDR3 is CASSPGFDRRANYGYTF. The CDR3 nucleotides are TGCGCCAGCAGCCCCGGGTTCGACAGGCGCGCTAACTATGGCTACACCTTC.

The gene calls are TRBV9 and TRBJ2-2; 8 bases map to TRBD1. The J segment lost 5 bases and the V segment lost 3 bases, leaving 9 bases of the junction unmatched. Germline V gives CDR1 SGDLS, CDR2 YYNGEE. The CDR3 has 16 residues. This CDR3 reads CASSGQGSGVTGELFF. The CDR3 bases are TGTGCCAGCAGCGGACAGGGGAGTGGGGTAACCGGGGAGCTGTTTTTT. The full variable domain, its missing parts supplied by reference TRBV9 and TRBJ2-2, is DSGVTQTPKHLITATGQRVTLRCSPRSGDLSVYWYQQSLDQGLQFLIQYYNGEERAKGNILERFSAQQFPDLHSELNLSSLELGDSALYFCASSGQGSGVTGELFFGEGSRLTVL.

This clone has just a few counts. The chain couples TRBV10-3 to TRBJ2-7; no firm D call. The ends were cut back, 0 bases at V and 9 bases at J, with 9 bases in the middle. Germline lookup yields CDR1 ENHRY and CDR2 SYGVKD. The CDR3 loop spans 12 amino acids. For the CDR3, the DNA is TGTGCCATCAGTGAGTCGCGTTCGGTGCAGTACTTC. This codes for CAISESRSVQYF.

The CDR3 region is CATSRDRGEAFF. Here the CDR3 DNA reads TGTGCCACCAGCAGGGACAGGGGTGAAGCTTTCTTT. V is TRBV15 and J is TRBJ1-1, with 9 bases fitting TRBD1. This CDR3 is built from 12 residues. CDR1 is LNHNV, CDR2 YYDKDF, per germline (reference sequence). Losses at the gene ends were 3 bases for V and 7 bases for J; bases not matched to a gene: 0.

The rearrangement uses TRBV6-5 and TRBJ2-5; TRBD2 matches at 13 bases. V lost 6 bases to trimming and J lost 2 bases; unmatched junction nucleotides: 0. Germline V CDR1 and CDR2: MNHEY, SVGAGI. CDR3 length: 14 residues. CDR3 amino acids: CASRGLAGQETQYF. Here the CDR3 DNA reads TGTGCCAGCAGGGGACTAGCGGGACAAGAGACCCAGTACTTC.

This clone was seen more than once but under ten times. The rearrangement joins TRBV5-1 to TRBJ2-5, with 10 bases identical to TRBD1. Germline V gene lookup returns CDR1 SGHRS and CDR2 YFSETQ. The CDR3 loop spans 15 amino acids. With V trimmed by 1 base and J by 3 bases, 3 bases remained unmatched. As DNA, the CDR3 is TGCGCCAGCAGCTTGTTGACAGGGGGCAAAGAGACCCAGTACTTC. Protein: CASSLLTGGKETQYF.

This chain uses TRBV4-3 with TRBJ2-2; D uncertain. V gave up 4 bases and J gave up 7 bases, with 10 bases separating them. This CDR3 has 13 amino acids. Germline V gene data show CDR1 as LGHNA and CDR2 as YSLEER. This CDR3 reads CASSRALGGELFF. DNA of the CDR3: TGCGCCAGCAGCCGGGCCCTGGGCGGGGAGCTGTTTTTT.

This clone has a handful of counts. The V gene is TRBV6-6, the J gene TRBJ1-2; a weak D match, TRBD1 (6 bases). V was clipped by 5 bases and J by 5 bases, with 12 bases between them. CDR1 is MNHNY and CDR2 is SVGAGI in the germline V gene (reference sequence). The CDR3 sequence is 13 residues long. The CDR3, as DNA: TGTGCCAGCAGTGTCGGACAGCAATATGGCTACACCTTC. The encoded protein is CASSVGQQYGYTF.

This clone was detected a few times. The rearrangement uses TRBV15 and TRBJ1-5, with TRBD1 identical over 7 bases. This CDR3 is built from 17 residues. From germline, CDR1 is LNHNV and CDR2 YYDKDF (reference sequence). The V and J ends lost 5 bases and 2 bases, in that order; junction bases with no gene match: 12. The CDR3 loop reads CATSPRFTGTGNQPQHF. CDR3 bases: TGTGCCACCAGCCCACGATTTACCGGGACAGGCAATCAGCCCCAGCATTTT.

This clone was recorded a few times. This chain joins TRBV29-1 and TRBJ2-7, with 7 bases identical to TRBD2. This CDR3 has 13 amino acids. The V gene's germline CDR1 is SQVTM and CDR2 ANQGSEA. The J segment lost 0 bases and the V segment lost 6 bases, leaving 5 bases of the junction unmatched. CDR3 loop: CSVGGHYSYEQYF. The CDR3 DNA follows: TGCAGCGTGGGAGGGCATTACTCCTACGAGCAGTACTTC.

The chain carries TRBV7-3 and TRBJ2-1; TRBD2 is a possible D gene (5 bases). The CDR3 is made up of 16 amino acids. V lost 0 bases to trimming and J lost 3 bases, with 12 bases between them. CDR1 SGHTA and CDR2 FQGTGA come from the germline V gene. CDR3 nucleotides: TGTGCCAGCAGCTTAACGGGCCCCGGACTCTACAATGAGCAGTTCTTC. Translated: CASSLTGPGLYNEQFF.

This clone was seen a handful of times. J is TRBJ2-4 and V is TRBV18; tentative D call: TRBD2 (6 bases). Germline CDR1 and CDR2: KGHSH and LQKENI. The CDR3 runs to 13 residues. The V end lost 4 bases, the J end lost 8 bases, and 12 bases lay between the germline ends. The CDR3 bases are TGTGCCAGCTCACTGACACGGAGGGACATTCAGTACTTC. It specifies CASSLTRRDIQYF.

The table lists this clone with a few counts. V gene TRBV7-9 combines with J gene TRBJ2-1; 7 bases line up with TRBD2. Germline lookup yields CDR1 SEHNR and CDR2 FQNEAQ (reference sequence). Germline trimming cut 5 bases from V and 3 bases from J; bases unmatched to any gene: 4. The CDR3 runs 14 residues. The CDR3, as DNA: TGTGCCAGCAGCCCGCGGGAGTACTACAATGAGCAGTTCTTC. Amino acids: CASSPREYYNEQFF. Full variable domain (rest looked up from reference TRBV7-9 and TRBJ2-1): DTGVSQNPRHKITKRGQNVTFRCDPISEHNRLYWYRQTLGQGPEFLTYFQNEAQLEKSRLLSDRFSAERPKGSFSTLEIQRTEQGDSAMYLCASSPREYYNEQFFGPGTRLTVL.

The rearrangement uses TRBV2 and TRBJ2-1, with 11 bases that match TRBD1. The V gene end was trimmed by 2 bases and the J gene end by 5 bases; junction bases not matched to a gene: 14. The CDR3 contains 19 residues. Germline V gene data show CDR1 as SNHLY and CDR2 as FYNNEI. The CDR3 nucleotides read TGTGCCAGCAGTGAATCGATTGGGTTTGGGACAGGGGGTGACAATGAGCAGTTCTTC. Its protein is CASSESIGFGTGGDNEQFF.